Below, 30 T cell receptor beta chains from the same sample are listed, as sequenced in a study of technical replicates of blood from a few donors. Method: immunoSEQ multiplex PCR; TCRdb's copy keeps in-frame clones and lacks some. The sample has under 90,000 clones, roughly 94% seen once. Sequencing was done on a sample of T cells isolated from PBMCs. The receptor set was obtained from a human donor in good health.

V usage is TRBV19 and J usage is TRBJ2-5, with TRBD1 identical over 8 bases. The CDR3 extends over 14 amino acids. The J segment lost 0 bases and the V segment lost 9 bases, leaving 6 bases of the junction unmatched. The germline V gene encodes CDR1 LNHDA and CDR2 SQIVND (reference sequence). The CDR3 sequence is CASRDRQYQETQYF. Written as DNA, the CDR3 is TGTGCCAGCCGGGACAGGCAGTACCAAGAGACCCAGTACTTC.

The chain links TRBV4-1 to TRBJ1-2, with TRBD1 identical over 8 bases. The germline CDR1 and CDR2 sequences are MGHRA and YSYEKL. The CDR3 length is 15 residues. CDR3 DNA: TGCGCTACCGGACAGGGCGGTGTCCTTAACTATGGCTACACCTTC. It is translated as CATGQGGVLNYGYTF.

A single count supports this clone. The chain links TRBV30 to TRBJ2-5, with 8 bases matching TRBD1. The CDR3 has 13 amino acids. Germline CDR1 GTSNPN, CDR2 SVGIG (reference sequence). CDR3 loop: CVLDRATQETQYF. The DNA of the CDR3 is TGTGTCTTGGACAGGGCTACCCAAGAGACCCAGTACTTC.

The CDR3 coding sequence is TGTGCCAGCAGCTTAGGGACAGGTCTAGATACGCAGTATTTT. It is translated as CASSLGTGLDTQYF. This chain joins TRBV5-4 and TRBJ2-3; 8 bases map to TRBD1. The ends lost 2 bases at V and 5 bases at J; junction bases unmatched: 4. The CDR3 consists of 14 residues. Germline loops: CDR1 SGHNT, CDR2 YYREEE (reference sequence).

J is TRBJ1-2 and V is TRBV27; a possible D gene is TRBD1 (5 bases). There are 15 residues in the CDR3. Germline V gene data show CDR1 as MNHEY and CDR2 as SMNVEV (reference sequence). Trimming cost V 0 bases and J 7 bases, with 15 bases left between them. The CDR3 region is CASSLSGGGAGGYTF. The CDR3 DNA sequence: TGTGCCAGCAGTTTATCCGGCGGCGGGGCTGGTGGCTACACCTTC.

The count of this clone is one. The V and J genes are TRBV28 and TRBJ1-3; D is possibly TRBD1 (5 bases). The CDR3 spans 13 residues. The V end was cut by 5 bases, the J end by 3 bases, with 8 bases between. Germline CDR1 MDHEN, CDR2 SYDVKM. CDR3 sequence: CASSTRVGNTIYF. The CDR3 DNA follows: TGTGCCAGCAGTACCAGGGTTGGAAACACCATATATTTT.

This clone has only a few counts. The chain has TRBV9 and TRBJ2-6; 9 bases agree with TRBD2. J lost 3 bases, V lost 0 bases, and 13 bases had no gene match. Germline loops: CDR1 SGDLS, CDR2 YYNGEE. CDR3 length equals 20 residues. For the CDR3, the DNA is TGTGCCAGCAGCGTAGCTGACAGCGGGAGGCTTTTCCGTGGGGCCAACGTCCTGACTTTC. Encoded protein: CASSVADSGRLFRGANVLTF.

The chain combines TRBV5-1 with TRBJ2-7, with 10 bases that match TRBD2. V lost 5 bases and J lost 4; bases outside the gene matches: 6. This CDR3 comprises 14 residues. CDR1 is SGHRS, CDR2 YFSETQ, per germline. The CDR3 DNA follows: TGCGCCAGCAGTGAGAGCGGGAGGGTATACGAGCAGTACTTC. This encodes CASSESGRVYEQYF.

V is TRBV6-4 and J is TRBJ1-1; D uncertain. This CDR3 contains 14 residues. V gave up 6 bases and J gave up 4 bases, with 15 bases separating them. The germline gives CDR1 MRHNA, CDR2 SNTAGT. The DNA for the CDR3 is TGTGCCAGCAGCCTGATGCCGGGAGCCACTGAAGCTTTCTTT. Its protein product is CASSLMPGATEAFF.

The rearrangement uses TRBV23-1 and TRBJ2-2; no reliable D call. TRBV23-1 qualifies as an ORF whose function is uncertain. V lost 0 bases to trimming and J lost 5 bases, with 7 bases between them. This CDR3 contains 14 residues. The CDR3 bases are TGCGCCAGCAGTCAATCCCCAGGTACCGGGGAGCTGTTTTTT. It specifies CASSQSPGTGELFF.

This chain uses TRBV5-1 with TRBJ2-3; 8 bases are a match to TRBD2. CDR3 length: 15 residues. Germline V gene data show CDR1 as SGHRS and CDR2 as YFSETQ. V lost 1 base, J lost 2 bases, and 3 bases stayed unmatched. The CDR3 DNA reads TGCGCCAGCAGCTTGATACTAGCGGACACAGATACGCAGTATTTT. Residues: CASSLILADTDTQYF.

J is TRBJ2-7 and V is TRBV2, with TRBD2 as a possible D gene (5 bases). The CDR3 extends over 13 amino acids. Looked up from germline, CDR1 is SNHLY and CDR2 is FYNNEI. V lost 6 bases, J lost 5 bases, and 14 bases lay in between. DNA of the CDR3: TGTGCCAGCAGACTAGGCGAGGACGACGAGCAGTACTTC. Translated: CASRLGEDDEQYF. Full variable domain (rest looked up from reference TRBV2 and TRBJ2-7): EPEVTQTPSHQVTQMGQEVILRCVPISNHLYFYWYRQILGQKVEFLVSFYNNEISEKSEIFDDQFSVERPDGSNFTLKIRSTKLEDSAMYFCASRLGEDDEQYFGPGTRLTVT.

The rearrangement links TRBV5-1 to TRBJ2-5, with TRBD1 matching over 8 bases. Germline lookup yields CDR1 SGHRS and CDR2 YFSETQ. The CDR3 length is 15 residues. Trimming cost V 4 bases and J 4 bases; bases outside gene matches: 9. CDR3 in amino acids: CASSGGTGGAETQYF. The DNA of the CDR3 is TGCGCCAGCAGCGGGGGGACAGGTGGGGCAGAGACCCAGTACTTC.

The gene calls are TRBV7-9 and TRBJ2-3; 9 bases are shared with TRBD2. The V gene's germline CDR1 is SEHNR and CDR2 FQNEAQ (reference sequence). The length of the CDR3 is 15 residues. The J segment lost 10 bases and the V segment lost 5 bases, leaving 13 bases of the junction unmatched. The CDR3 nucleotides are TGTGCCAGCAGCCCCTGGACTAGCGCCGCCGCTGCGCAGTATTTT. It yields the protein CASSPWTSAAAAQYF.

This clone was seen once. The V call is TRBV5-1, the J call TRBJ1-6; 7 bases line up with TRBD1. V shed 6 bases and J 6 bases; nucleotides not matched to a gene: 12. This CDR3 comprises 16 residues. CDR1 is SGHRS and CDR2 is YFSETQ in the germline V gene. The CDR3 region has the DNA TGCGCCAGCAAAATCCGGGCGGGACAGACTAATTCACCCCTCCACTTT. Encoded protein: CASKIRAGQTNSPLHF.

The rearrangement joins TRBV25-1 to TRBJ2-7; TRBD1 aligns across 10 bases. Germline V CDR1 and CDR2: MGHDK, SYGVNS. The CDR3 loop spans 14 amino acids. V trimming: 7 bases; J trimming: 2 bases; junction bases outside the gene matches: 5. CDR3 sequence: CASMGDRGAYEQYF. The CDR3 coding sequence is TGTGCCAGCATGGGGGACAGGGGAGCCTACGAGCAGTACTTC.

The rearrangement joins TRBV7-9 to TRBJ1-1; D perhaps matches TRBD1 (6 bases). Trimming took 4 bases from V and 2 from J, leaving 11 bases between them. This CDR3 region has 14 residues. The germline V gene has CDR1 SEHNR and CDR2 FQNEAQ (reference sequence). The chain's CDR3 is CASSSSRGNTEAFF. The CDR3, as DNA: TGTGCCAGCAGCTCTTCCAGGGGTAACACTGAAGCTTTCTTT. The variable domain in full, completed from reference TRBV7-9 and TRBJ1-1, reads DTGVSQNPRHKITKRGQNVTFRCDPISEHNRLYWYRQTLGQGPEFLTYFQNEAQLEKSRLLSDRFSAERPKGSFSTLEIQRTEQGDSAMYLCASSSSRGNTEAFFGQGTRLTVV.

The rearrangement joins TRBV6-1 to TRBJ2-1; 12 nucleotides agree with TRBD2. Losses at the gene ends were 4 bases for V and 4 bases for J; bases not matched to a gene: 5. There are 16 residues in the CDR3. Germline V gives CDR1 MNHNS, CDR2 SASEGT. The chain's CDR3 is CASSVGLAGIYNEQFF. The CDR3 coding sequence is TGTGCCAGCAGTGTCGGACTAGCGGGAATATACAATGAGCAGTTCTTC.

This chain connects TRBV14 to TRBJ1-5; 8 bases map to TRBD1. The CDR3 contains 19 residues. Trimming cost V 6 bases and J 1 base; bases outside gene matches: 17. CDR1 is SGHDN, CDR2 FVKESK, per germline. CDR3 loop: CASRSIRGSDRGSNQPQHF. The CDR3, as DNA: TGTGCCAGCAGGTCAATAAGAGGTAGCGACAGGGGAAGCAATCAGCCCCAGCATTTT.

This rearrangement joins TRBV7-9 to TRBJ2-7; no clear D. The V gene's germline CDR1 is SEHNR and CDR2 FQNEAQ (reference sequence). The CDR3 is 17 residues long. Trimming took 5 bases from V and 1 from J, leaving 21 bases between them. For the CDR3, the DNA is TGTGCCAGCAGCCCTCGTTCGGGTGCAAACCCTTCCTACGAGCAGTACTTC. The encoded protein is CASSPRSGANPSYEQYF.

This chain uses TRBV5-1 with TRBJ1-1; perhaps TRBD1 as D (5 bases). The length of the CDR3 is 12 residues. Germline CDR1 reads SGHRS; CDR2 reads YFSETQ. With 7 bases removed from V and 2 bases from J, the gap between germline ends came to 9 bases. The CDR3 region is CASAGPNTEAFF. CDR3 sequence (DNA): TGCGCCAGCGCGGGACCAAACACTGAAGCTTTCTTT.

The chain combines TRBV5-4 with TRBJ2-1; 14 bases line up with TRBD2. The CDR3 is made up of 15 amino acids. Trimming at V came to 5 bases and at J to 9 bases, leaving 7 bases not matched to a gene. CDR1 and CDR2 from the germline V gene are SGHNT and YYREEE (reference sequence). CDR3 sequence reads: CASREGLAGGSEQFF. CDR3 bases: TGTGCCAGCAGGGAAGGACTAGCGGGAGGAAGTGAGCAGTTCTTC.

The V call is TRBV4-1, the J call TRBJ1-4; 8 bases match TRBD1. Trimming at V came to 1 base and at J to 8 bases, leaving 12 bases not matched to a gene. CDR1 is MGHRA and CDR2 is YSYEKL in the germline V gene. This CDR3 comprises 17 residues. CDR3 sequence reads: CASSQGPQGAEREKLFF. Written as DNA, the CDR3 is TGCGCCAGCAGCCAAGGTCCGCAGGGGGCCGAGCGGGAAAAACTGTTTTTT.

The sample holds a few counts of this clone. The genes are TRBV28 and TRBJ2-3; 9 bases are shared with TRBD2. This CDR3 has 16 amino acids. With 7 bases clipped from V and 3 bases from J, the junction kept 11 bases outside the gene matches. In germline, CDR1 is MDHEN, CDR2 SYDVKM. CDR3 amino acids: CASIAGTSFGTDTQYF. Written as DNA, the CDR3 is TGTGCCAGCATCGCCGGGACTAGCTTTGGAACAGATACGCAGTATTTT.

The chain links TRBV6-5 to TRBJ1-2; possible D gene TRBD1, 6 bases. This CDR3 comprises 15 residues. V was trimmed by 5 bases and J by 1 base, leaving 14 bases between them. Germline CDR1 MNHEY, CDR2 SVGAGI. Here the CDR3 DNA reads TGTGCCAGCAGTACCCCGGGAGGGGGTAACTATGGCTACACCTTC. It specifies CASSTPGGGNYGYTF.

The genes are TRBV13 and TRBJ2-1, with TRBD2 identical over 8 bases. Germline CDR1 and CDR2: PRHDT and FYEKMQ (reference sequence). The junction had 10 bases not matched to a gene; V was cut back by 2 bases and J by 1 base. The CDR3 runs to 18 residues. The CDR3 DNA follows: TGTGCCAGCAGCTTAAATGAAGTACTAGCGGTTTCCTACAATGAGCAGTTCTTC. It encodes CASSLNEVLAVSYNEQFF.

The J gene is TRBJ1-6, the V gene TRBV12-5; D is uncertain. V lost 6 bases and J 7 bases, leaving 13 bases between the germline ends. This CDR3 has 14 amino acids. Germline V CDR1 and CDR2: LGHNT, FRNRAP. This CDR3 is CASGPETRNSPLHF. The CDR3 bases are TGTGCTAGTGGCCCGGAGACCCGAAATTCACCCCTCCACTTT. Filled out from reference TRBV12-5 and TRBJ1-6, the complete variable domain reads DARVTQTPRHKVTEMGQEVTMRCQPILGHNTVFWYRQTMMQGLELLAYFRNRAPLDDSGMPKDRFSAEMPDATLATLKIQPSEPRDSAVYFCASGPETRNSPLHFGNGTRLTVT.

The chain has TRBV5-4 and TRBJ2-3; D is uncertain. CDR1 and CDR2 (germline): SGHNT, YYREEE (reference sequence). CDR3 length equals 14 residues. V was pared by 4 bases and J by 2 bases, with 11 bases between. CDR3 sequence reads: CASSPPSVTDTQYF. CDR3 bases: TGTGCCAGCAGCCCGCCCAGCGTCACAGATACGCAGTATTTT.

V is TRBV29-1 and J is TRBJ2-3, with 10 bases lining up with TRBD1. After removal of 4 bases from V and 8 bases from J, the junction contained 0 bases not matched to a gene. The CDR3 runs 11 residues. Germline CDR1 reads SQVTM; CDR2 reads ANQGSEA. The CDR3 nucleotides are TGCAGCGTTGGGGACAGGGGTACGCAGTATTTT. This gives the protein CSVGDRGTQYF.

This chain connects TRBV2 to TRBJ2-7, with TRBD2 matching 11 bases. V trimming: 8 bases; J trimming: 0 bases; junction bases outside the gene matches: 3. CDR1 is SNHLY, CDR2 FYNNEI, per germline. CDR3 length: 14 residues. CDR3 residues: CASLGLAASYEQYF. CDR3 DNA: TGTGCCAGCTTGGGACTAGCGGCCTCCTACGAGCAGTACTTC.